Following are 10 T cell receptor beta chains from one sample sequenced in a study of beta chain features in type 1 diabetes. Expressed TCRB transcripts got sequenced, as all isolated RNA was reverse transcribed. Generated by immunoSEQ multiplex PCR, the TCRdb table keeps only in-frame clones and is missing some. The profile covers some 330,000 clones, with approximately 10% appearing a single time and around 0.015% taken by the ten largest. Sequencing used naive CD4+ T cells from blood. The receptor set was obtained from a woman aged 25 to 39 in good health.

V and J are TRBV19 and TRBJ2-5; 9 positions agree with TRBD2. Germline values: CDR1 LNHDA, CDR2 SQIVND (reference sequence). The CDR3 runs to 12 residues. V shed 9 bases and J 9 bases; nucleotides not matched to a gene: 8. The CDR3 region is CASSAGGAPQYF. Written as DNA, the CDR3 is TGTGCCAGCTCGGCGGGAGGGGCTCCCCAGTACTTC. Combining the CDR3 with reference TRBV19 and TRBJ2-5 gives the whole variable domain DGGITQSPKYLFRKEGQNVTLSCEQNLNHDAMYWYRQDPGQGLRLIYYSQIVNDFQKGDIAEGYSVSREKKESFPLTVTSAQKNPTAFYLCASSAGGAPQYFGPGTRLLVL.

This clone has more than one count but fewer than ten. The rearrangement links TRBV6-6 to TRBJ2-7, with 13 bases that match TRBD2. With 2 bases clipped from V and 2 bases from J, the junction kept 3 bases outside the gene matches. CDR1 and CDR2 from the germline V gene are MNHNY and SVGAGI (reference sequence). The CDR3 totals 16 residues. Here the CDR3 DNA reads TGTGCCAGCAGTTACCGGACTAGCGGGAGTACCTACGAGCAGTACTTC. Its protein product is CASSYRTSGSTYEQYF.

This clone came up a few times. This chain links TRBV18 with TRBJ1-1, with no clear D. With 1 base removed from V and 0 bases from J, the gap between germline ends came to 6 bases. Per the germline V gene, CDR1 is KGHSH and CDR2 is LQKENI. The CDR3 totals 14 residues. CDR3 DNA sequence: TGTGCCAGCTCACCACTGGGCCTGAACACTGAAGCTTTCTTT. Translated: CASSPLGLNTEAFF.

This clone appeared a few times. The J gene is TRBJ1-1, the V gene TRBV6-5; a possible D gene is TRBD1 (5 bases). The CDR3 spans 14 residues. Germline CDR1 and CDR2: MNHEY and SVGAGI. Trimming shortened V by 2 bases and J by 4 bases, and 11 bases separated the two germline ends. The CDR3 sequence is CASSYRGERTEAFF. CDR3 nucleotides: TGTGCCAGCAGTTACCGGGGGGAGCGCACTGAAGCTTTCTTT.

This chain joins TRBV11-3 and TRBJ2-1; 8 bases line up with TRBD2. The trim removed 5 bases at V and 6 bases at J, leaving 9 bases unmatched. The CDR3 spans 15 residues. Looked up from germline, CDR1 is SGHNT and CDR2 is YENEEA. CDR3 nucleotide sequence: TGTGCCAGCAGCGAGAGCGGGAGTAACTTCAATGAGCAGTTCTTC. Its translation: CASSESGSNFNEQFF.

Written as DNA, the CDR3 is TGTGCCAGCAGTTTGAGAAGTAGCTCCTACAATGAGCAGTTCTTC. Protein product: CASSLRSSSYNEQFF. This chain joins TRBV28 and TRBJ2-1, with D uncertain. Germline V gives CDR1 MDHEN, CDR2 SYDVKM. The CDR3 has 15 amino acids. V lost 3 bases and J lost 0, with 9 bases in between.

This clone has more than one count but fewer than ten. DNA for the CDR3: TGCAGCGTTGAAGATCGGGCGGGGTCGGGCACTGAAGCTTTCTTT. Its translation: CSVEDRAGSGTEAFF. The chain recombines TRBV29-1 with TRBJ1-1, with D hard to call. The CDR3 is made up of 15 amino acids. From germline, CDR1 is SQVTM and CDR2 ANQGSEA. V gave up 0 bases and J gave up 4 bases, with 15 bases separating them.

A few counts support this clone. The CDR3 here is CSVSGTVSSDTQYF. Written as DNA, the CDR3 is TGCAGCGTGTCCGGGACAGTATCGTCAGATACGCAGTATTTT. The chain recombines TRBV29-1 with TRBJ2-3; 7 positions match TRBD1. CDR1 is SQVTM, CDR2 ANQGSEA, per germline. The CDR3 consists of 14 residues. The ends lost 6 bases at V and 4 bases at J; junction bases unmatched: 10.

The chain employs TRBV30 and TRBJ2-4, with TRBD2 as a possible D gene (6 bases). The V end was cut by 2 bases, the J end by 0 bases, with 11 bases between. Germline assignment: CDR1 GTSNPN and CDR2 SVGIG (reference sequence). This CDR3 comprises 15 residues. The DNA of the CDR3 is TGTGCCTGGAGTCTGGCGGGGATAGCCAAAAACATTCAGTACTTC. This codes for CAWSLAGIAKNIQYF.

The DNA for the CDR3 is TGTGCCAGCAGCACTGGGACAGTGGGCACTGAAGCTTTCTTT. Its translation is CASSTGTVGTEAFF. This sequence joins TRBV5-4 and TRBJ1-1; 7 bases match TRBD1. This CDR3 has 14 amino acids. With 4 bases clipped from V and 4 bases from J, the junction kept 7 bases outside the gene matches. CDR1 is SGHNT, CDR2 YYREEE, per germline (reference sequence).